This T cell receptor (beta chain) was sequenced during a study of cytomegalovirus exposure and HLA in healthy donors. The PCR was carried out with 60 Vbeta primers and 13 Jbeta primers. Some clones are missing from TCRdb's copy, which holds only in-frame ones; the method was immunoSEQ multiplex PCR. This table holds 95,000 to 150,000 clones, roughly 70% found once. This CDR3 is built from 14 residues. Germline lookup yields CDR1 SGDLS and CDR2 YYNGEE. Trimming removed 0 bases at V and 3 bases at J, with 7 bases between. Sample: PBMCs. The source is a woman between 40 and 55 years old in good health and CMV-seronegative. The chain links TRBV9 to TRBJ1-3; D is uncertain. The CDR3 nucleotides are TGTGCCAGCAGCGTAGTAGGGAGTGGAAACACCATATATTTT. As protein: CASSVVGSGNTIYF.